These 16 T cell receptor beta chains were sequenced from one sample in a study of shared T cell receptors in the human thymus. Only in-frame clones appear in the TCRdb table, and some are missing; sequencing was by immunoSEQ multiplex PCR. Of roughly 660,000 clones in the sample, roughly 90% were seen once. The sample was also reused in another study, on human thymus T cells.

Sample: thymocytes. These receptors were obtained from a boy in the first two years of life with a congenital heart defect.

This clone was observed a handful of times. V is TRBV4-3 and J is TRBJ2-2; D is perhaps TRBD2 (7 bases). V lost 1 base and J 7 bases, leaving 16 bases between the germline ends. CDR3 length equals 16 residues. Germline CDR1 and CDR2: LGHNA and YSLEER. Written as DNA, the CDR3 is TGCGCCAGCAGCCAAGTGGGGGGGCGGGCAAGCGGGGAGCTGTTTTTT. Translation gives CASSQVGGRASGELFF.

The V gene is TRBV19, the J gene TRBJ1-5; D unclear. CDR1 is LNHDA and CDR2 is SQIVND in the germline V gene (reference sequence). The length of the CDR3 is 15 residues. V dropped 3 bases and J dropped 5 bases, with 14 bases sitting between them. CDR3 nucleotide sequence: TGTGCCAGTAGTATGAATTGGGGAGGCGATCAGCCCCAGCATTTT. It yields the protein CASSMNWGGDQPQHF. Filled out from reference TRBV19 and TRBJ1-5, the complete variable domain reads DGGITQSPKYLFRKEGQNVTLSCEQNLNHDAMYWYRQDPGQGLRLIYYSQIVNDFQKGDIAEGYSVSREKKESFPLTVTSAQKNPTAFYLCASSMNWGGDQPQHFGDGTRLSIL.

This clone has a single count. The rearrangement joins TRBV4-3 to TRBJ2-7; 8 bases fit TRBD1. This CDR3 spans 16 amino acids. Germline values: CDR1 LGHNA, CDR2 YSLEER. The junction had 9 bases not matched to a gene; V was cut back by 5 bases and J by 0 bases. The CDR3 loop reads CASSYHAGQDSYEQYF. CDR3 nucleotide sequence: TGCGCCAGCAGCTATCACGCGGGACAGGACTCCTACGAGCAGTACTTC.

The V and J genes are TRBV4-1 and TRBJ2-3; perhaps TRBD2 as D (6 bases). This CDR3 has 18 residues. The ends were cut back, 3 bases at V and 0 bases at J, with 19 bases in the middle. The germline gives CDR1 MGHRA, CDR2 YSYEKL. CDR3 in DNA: TGCGCCAGCAGCCAGATGCCCAGGATAGCGGCTAGCACAGATACGCAGTATTTT. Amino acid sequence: CASSQMPRIAASTDTQYF.

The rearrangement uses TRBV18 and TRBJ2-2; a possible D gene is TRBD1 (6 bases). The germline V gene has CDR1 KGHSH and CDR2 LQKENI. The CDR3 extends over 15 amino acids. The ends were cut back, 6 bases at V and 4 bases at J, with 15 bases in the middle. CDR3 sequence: CASSWSWGRTGELFF. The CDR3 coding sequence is TGTGCCAGCTCTTGGAGCTGGGGGCGCACCGGGGAGCTGTTTTTT. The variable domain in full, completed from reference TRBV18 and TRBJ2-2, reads NAGVMQNPRHLVRRRGQEARLRCSPMKGHSHVYWYRQLPEEGLKFMVYLQKENIIDESGMPKERFSAEFPKEGPSILRIQQVVRGDSAAYFCASSWSWGRTGELFFGEGSRLTVL.

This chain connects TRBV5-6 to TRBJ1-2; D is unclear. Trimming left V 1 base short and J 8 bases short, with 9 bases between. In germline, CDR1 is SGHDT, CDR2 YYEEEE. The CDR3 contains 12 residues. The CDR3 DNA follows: TGTGCCAGCAGCTTGTTCGGGGAAGGCTACACCTTC. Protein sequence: CASSLFGEGYTF.

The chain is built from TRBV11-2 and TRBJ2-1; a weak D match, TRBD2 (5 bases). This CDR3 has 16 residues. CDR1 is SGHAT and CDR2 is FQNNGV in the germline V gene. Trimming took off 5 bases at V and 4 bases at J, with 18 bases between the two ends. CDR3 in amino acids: CASSADLAASYNEQFF. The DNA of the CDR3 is TGTGCCAGCAGCGCAGATCTAGCAGCTTCTTACAATGAGCAGTTCTTC.

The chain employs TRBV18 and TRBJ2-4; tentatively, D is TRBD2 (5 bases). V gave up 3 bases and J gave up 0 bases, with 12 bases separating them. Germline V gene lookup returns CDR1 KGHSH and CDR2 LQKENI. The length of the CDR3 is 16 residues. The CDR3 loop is CASSPGADLAKNIQYF. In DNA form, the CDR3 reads TGTGCCAGCTCACCGGGAGCAGATCTAGCCAAAAACATTCAGTACTTC.

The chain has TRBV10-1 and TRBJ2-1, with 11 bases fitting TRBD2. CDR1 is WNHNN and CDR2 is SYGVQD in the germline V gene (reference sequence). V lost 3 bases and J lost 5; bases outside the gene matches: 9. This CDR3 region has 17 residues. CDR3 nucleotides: TGCGCCAGCAGTGATATGCTAGCGGGAGGATCAGACAATGAGCAGTTCTTC. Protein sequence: CASSDMLAGGSDNEQFF.

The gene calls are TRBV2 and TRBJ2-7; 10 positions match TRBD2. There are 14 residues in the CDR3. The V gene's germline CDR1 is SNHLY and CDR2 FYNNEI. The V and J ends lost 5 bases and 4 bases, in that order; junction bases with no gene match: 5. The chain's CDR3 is CASSFKAGGYEQYF. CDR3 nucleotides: TGTGCCAGCAGTTTTAAAGCGGGAGGGTACGAGCAGTACTTC.

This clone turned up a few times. The CDR3 sequence is CASRHGGDTQYF. DNA for the CDR3: TGTGCCAGCAGGCATGGAGGGGATACGCAGTATTTT. The chain carries TRBV4-2 and TRBJ2-3, with D maybe TRBD2 (6 bases). The V gene lost 6 bases and the J gene lost 6 bases, with 10 bases spanning the gap. Per germline, CDR1 LGHNA and CDR2 YNFKEQ. The CDR3 is made up of 12 amino acids.

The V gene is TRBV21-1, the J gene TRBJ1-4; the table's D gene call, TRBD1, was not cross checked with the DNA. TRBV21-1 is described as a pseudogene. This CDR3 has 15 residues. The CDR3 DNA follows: TGTGCCAGCAGCAAAGAGGGCAGGGGGCCTGAAAAACTGTTTTTT. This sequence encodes CASSKEGRGPEKLFF.

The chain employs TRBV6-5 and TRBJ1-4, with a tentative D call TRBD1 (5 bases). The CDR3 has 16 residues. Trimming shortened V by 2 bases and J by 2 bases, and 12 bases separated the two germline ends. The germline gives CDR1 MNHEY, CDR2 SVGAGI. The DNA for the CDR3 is TGTGCCAGCAGTTACGCGGGGCCATCCACTAATGAAAAACTGTTTTTT. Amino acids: CASSYAGPSTNEKLFF.

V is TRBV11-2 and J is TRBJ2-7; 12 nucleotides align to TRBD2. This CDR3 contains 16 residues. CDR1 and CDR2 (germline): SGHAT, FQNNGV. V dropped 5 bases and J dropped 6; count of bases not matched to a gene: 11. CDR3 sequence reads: CASSPGIRLAGVEQYF. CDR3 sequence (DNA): TGTGCCAGCAGCCCGGGGATCCGACTAGCGGGAGTCGAGCAGTACTTC.

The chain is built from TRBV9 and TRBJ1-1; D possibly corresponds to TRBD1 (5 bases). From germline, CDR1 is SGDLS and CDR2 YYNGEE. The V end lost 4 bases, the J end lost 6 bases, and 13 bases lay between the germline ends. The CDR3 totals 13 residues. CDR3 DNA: TGTGCCAGCAGCCCTACAGGTCTGCCTGAAGCTTTCTTT. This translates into CASSPTGLPEAFF.

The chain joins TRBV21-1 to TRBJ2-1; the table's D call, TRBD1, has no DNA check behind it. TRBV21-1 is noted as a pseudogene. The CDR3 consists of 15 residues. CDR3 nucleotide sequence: TGTGCCAGCAACAGGGGGCAGGCCACCTACAATGAGCAGTTCTTC. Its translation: CASNRGQATYNEQFF.